Listed below are T cell receptor beta chains from one sample, sequenced in a study of blood T cell repertoires in COVID-19. TCRdb's copy holds only in-frame clones and misses some; the assay was immunoSEQ multiplex PCR. The sample records hundreds of thousands of clones, about 86% being singletons. Sequenced material: PBMCs or T cells enriched from blood (not recorded which). These receptors all stem from a woman aged 45-65 years with acute COVID-19. Each CDR3 is given without its conserved first and last residue. D genes are given only for firm matches.

ASSLRDTSSYNEQF	TRBV7-8	TRBJ2-1	-
ASSLLLSGANVLT	TRBV27	TRBJ2-6	-
ASSQGQDVKAF	TRBV4-2	TRBJ1-1	TRBD1
ASSLGGGRLPGELF	TRBV5-1	TRBJ2-2	-
ASTFGSLNTEAF	TRBV18	TRBJ1-1	-
ASRPGSTDTQY	TRBV5-1	TRBJ2-3	-
ASKTVHTEAF	TRBV27	TRBJ1-1	-
ASSLPGTVSTEAF	TRBV5-4	TRBJ1-1	TRBD1
ASSMGLAGGTGELF	TRBV19	TRBJ2-2	TRBD2
ASSFGTGGYNEQF	TRBV7-8	TRBJ2-1	-
ASSRGALSYNEQF	TRBV7-9	TRBJ2-1	-
ASSPRLRETQY	TRBV19	TRBJ2-5	-
ATLKLGGVDQPQH	TRBV28	TRBJ1-5	-
ASSLQTGGLIEQF	TRBV14	TRBJ2-1	TRBD2
ASSMTGAYGYT	TRBV5-6	TRBJ1-2	TRBD1
ASSWRAIDTQY	TRBV27	TRBJ2-3	-
ASSVGWTGYEKLF	TRBV9	TRBJ1-4	TRBD1
ASSTRGSGANVLT	TRBV6-5	TRBJ2-6	-
ATRQTTNYGYT	TRBV6-5	TRBJ1-2	-
ASSRPNRGPANEKLF	TRBV5-6	TRBJ1-4	TRBD1
ASSIVTSGRDEQF	TRBV19	TRBJ2-1	TRBD2
ASSPIQGENTEAF	TRBV18	TRBJ1-1	TRBD1
ASSLTGGFGYT	TRBV5-1	TRBJ1-2	TRBD1
ASSWGPIRRVATGELF	TRBV11-2	TRBJ2-2	-
ASIEGGTFYGYT	TRBV6-5	TRBJ1-2	-
ASSRYPAGLHTDTQY	TRBV27	TRBJ2-3	TRBD2
ASSLASGLSYEQY	TRBV7-9	TRBJ2-7	-
AIRAQGAEQF	TRBV10-3	TRBJ2-1	TRBD1
AISEANTGSGTGELF	TRBV10-3	TRBJ2-2	-
ASSSDRPGNTIY	TRBV5-1	TRBJ1-3	-
ASSPREYYEQY	TRBV14	TRBJ2-7	-
ASSLGDRPAYGYT	TRBV28	TRBJ1-2	TRBD1
ASSDADRLYEQY	TRBV6-1	TRBJ2-7	-